These 8 T cell receptor beta chains were sequenced from one sample in a study of PD-1 blockade in mismatch repair-deficient tumors. Libraries were prepared by immunoSEQ multiplex PCR; TCRdb keeps only in-frame clonotypes and omits some of them. The profile shows tens of thousands of clones, approximately 84% of them singletons. The specimen comprised peripheral blood, sampled approximately 20 weeks after starting pembrolizumab. The receptors shown here come from an adult with mismatch repair-deficient cancer.

The V call is TRBV7-3, the J call TRBJ1-2, with no clear D. The CDR3 loop spans 13 amino acids. Trimming stripped 4 bases from V and 7 bases from J, with 13 bases between. The germline CDR1 and CDR2 sequences are SGHTA and FQGTGA. The CDR3 bases are TGTGCCAGCAGCTCGACGGGCGGCGGTGGCTACACCTTC. It translates to CASSSTGGGGYTF.

The CDR3 reads CASSPGLDNEQFF. CDR3 in DNA: TGTGCCAGCTCACCCGGCCTGGACAATGAGCAGTTCTTC. V and J are TRBV18 and TRBJ2-1, with no clear D. V lost 3 bases, J lost 5 bases, and 8 bases lay in between. CDR3 length equals 13 residues. The germline CDR1 and CDR2 sequences are KGHSH and LQKENI.

The chain employs TRBV30 and TRBJ1-2; D ambiguous. Per germline, CDR1 GTSNPN and CDR2 SVGIG (reference sequence). The CDR3 contains 12 residues. V gave up 4 bases and J gave up 6 bases, with 12 bases separating them. In DNA form, the CDR3 reads TGTGCCTGGATCTGGCTAGGGAATGGCTACACCTTC. Translation: CAWIWLGNGYTF. Combining the CDR3 with reference TRBV30 and TRBJ1-2 gives the whole variable domain SQTIHQWPATLVQPVGSPLSLECTVEGTSNPNLYWYRQAAGRGLQLLFYSVGIGQISSEVPQNLSASRPQDRQFILSSKKLLLSDSGFYLCAWIWLGNGYTFGSGTRLTVV.

This clone was seen a handful of times. V and J are TRBV5-1 and TRBJ2-7; 9 bases are a match to TRBD2. Germline trimming cut 2 bases from V and 3 bases from J; bases unmatched to any gene: 3. The CDR3 covers 14 residues. In germline, CDR1 is SGHRS, CDR2 YFSETQ. The CDR3 is CASSFSSGNYEQYF. The CDR3 coding sequence is TGCGCCAGCAGCTTTTCTAGCGGGAACTACGAGCAGTACTTC.

This chain joins TRBV2 and TRBJ2-5, with 7 bases aligning to TRBD2. The CDR3 covers 13 residues. The J segment lost 1 base and the V segment lost 6 bases, leaving 2 bases of the junction unmatched. CDR1 and CDR2 from the germline V gene are SNHLY and FYNNEI. The CDR3 DNA is TGTGCCAGCAGCACTAGCGTCCAAGAGACCCAGTACTTC. Protein sequence: CASSTSVQETQYF.

The chain couples TRBV7-2 to TRBJ1-3, with unresolved D. Germline V CDR1 and CDR2: SGHTA, FQGNSA. CDR3 size: 17 residues. V lost 6 bases, J lost 0 bases, and 18 bases lay in between. In DNA form, the CDR3 reads TGTGCCAGCAGTCCACCACAAGGAACTGGCTCTGGAAACACCATATATTTT. As protein: CASSPPQGTGSGNTIYF.

This clone was observed a handful of times. The chain has TRBV7-2 and TRBJ2-7; D gene unclear. Germline V CDR1 and CDR2: SGHTA, FQGNSA. The CDR3 loop spans 13 amino acids. V was cut by 3 bases and J by 3 bases, with 9 bases left in between. The CDR3 coding sequence is TGTGCCAGCAGCTTTCCAGCAGTCTACGAGCAGTACTTC. This gives the protein CASSFPAVYEQYF.

There are a few counts of this clone. The V call is TRBV5-1, the J call TRBJ2-2, with D hard to call. The V end was cut by 4 bases, the J end by 5 bases, with 18 bases between. The CDR3 runs 16 residues. CDR1 is SGHRS, CDR2 YFSETQ, per germline. In nucleotides, the CDR3 is TGCGCCAGCAGCCTAGACGGTTTCCCTGGGACCGGGGAGCTGTTTTTT. Protein: CASSLDGFPGTGELFF.